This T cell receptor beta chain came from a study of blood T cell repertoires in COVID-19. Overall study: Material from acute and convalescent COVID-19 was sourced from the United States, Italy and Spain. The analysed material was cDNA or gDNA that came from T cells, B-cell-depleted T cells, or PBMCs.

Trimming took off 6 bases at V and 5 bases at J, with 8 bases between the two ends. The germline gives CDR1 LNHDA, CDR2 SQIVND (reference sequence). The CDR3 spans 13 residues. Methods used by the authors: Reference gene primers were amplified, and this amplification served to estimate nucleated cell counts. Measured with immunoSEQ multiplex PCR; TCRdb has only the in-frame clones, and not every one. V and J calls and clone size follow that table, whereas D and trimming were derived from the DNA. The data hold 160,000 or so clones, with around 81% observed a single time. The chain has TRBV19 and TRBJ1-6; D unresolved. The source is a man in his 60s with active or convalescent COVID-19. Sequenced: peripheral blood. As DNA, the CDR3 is TGTGCCAGTAGCCGCCAGGATAATTCACCCCTCCACTTT. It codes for CASSRQDNSPLHF. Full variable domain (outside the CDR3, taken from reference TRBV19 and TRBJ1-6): DGGITQSPKYLFRKEGQNVTLSCEQNLNHDAMYWYRQDPGQGLRLIYYSQIVNDFQKGDIAEGYSVSREKKESFPLTVTSAQKNPTAFYLCASSRQDNSPLHFGNGTRLTVT.